This T cell receptor (beta chain) was retrieved from a study of blood T cell repertoires in COVID-19. Study-wide context: T cells, B-cell-depleted T cells, or PBMCs provided the cDNA or gDNA that served as material.

Adults between roughly 18 and 89 years of age took part from fewer than 30 US areas. This clone came up once. Deletions cut 7 bases from V and 2 bases from J, with 21 bases between. Germline lookup yields CDR1 GTSNPN and CDR2 SVGIG (reference sequence). CDR3 length: 16 residues. As handled by the study authors: The assay estimated nucleated cells by amplifying reference gene primers. Sequencing was performed with immunoSEQ multiplex PCR; in TCRdb, only in-frame clones are kept and a portion is missing. For V, J and clone size, that table is used; D and trimming come from the DNA. The profile shows fewer than 350,000 clones, 85% to 90% of them singletons.

The sample taken for sequencing was PBMCs or T cells enriched from blood (not recorded which). V usage is TRBV30 and J usage is TRBJ2-1; D gene ambiguous. The clonotype was recovered from a woman between 18 and 29 years old with acute COVID-19. The CDR3 nucleotides are TGTGCCTCCTCAACCGTGGCAAGCGCTCCCTACAATGAGCAGTTCTTC. Translating it yields CASSTVASAPYNEQFF.